This T cell receptor (beta chain) was documented in a study of OX40 agonist ivuxolimab in advanced cancers. Per germline, CDR1 MNHEY and CDR2 SVGAGI. Trimming cost V 5 bases and J 9 bases, with 20 bases left between them. The CDR3 runs to 15 residues. TCRdb's table, derived via immunoSEQ multiplex PCR, lists solely in-frame clones and lacks some. The sample lists roughly 120,000 clones, roughly nine tenths seen once, with 0.27% in the top ten. The source material was CD4+ or CD8+ T cells sorted from blood, sampled in a trial of the OX40 agonist ivuxolimab. The V and J genes are TRBV6-5 and TRBJ2-4; D assignment may be TRBD1 or TRBD2 (7 bases each). The source of this sequence is an adult with an advanced solid tumor such as melanoma, head and neck, liver or kidney cancer. The DNA for the CDR3 is TGTGCCAGCAGTCCCGACAGGGAGGGTAGGGGCATTCAGTACTTC. As protein: CASSPDREGRGIQYF.